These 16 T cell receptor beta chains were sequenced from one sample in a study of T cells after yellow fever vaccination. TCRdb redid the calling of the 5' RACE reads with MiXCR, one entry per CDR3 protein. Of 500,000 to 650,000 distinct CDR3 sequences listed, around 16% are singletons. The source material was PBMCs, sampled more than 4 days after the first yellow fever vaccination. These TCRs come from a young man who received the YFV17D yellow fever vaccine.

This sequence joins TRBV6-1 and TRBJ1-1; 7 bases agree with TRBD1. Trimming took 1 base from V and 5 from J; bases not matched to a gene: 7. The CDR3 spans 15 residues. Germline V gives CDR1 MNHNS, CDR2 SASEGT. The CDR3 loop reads CASSEVFGQATEAFF. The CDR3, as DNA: TGTGCCAGCAGTGAAGTCTTTGGACAGGCGACTGAAGCTTTCTTT.

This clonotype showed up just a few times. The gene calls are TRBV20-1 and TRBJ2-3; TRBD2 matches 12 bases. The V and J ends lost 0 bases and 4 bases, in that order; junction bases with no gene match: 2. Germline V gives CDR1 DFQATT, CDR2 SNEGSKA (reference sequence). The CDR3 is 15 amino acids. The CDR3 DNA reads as TGCAGTGCTAGAGATCTAGCGGGGGGGTCAGATACGCAGTATTTT. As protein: CSARDLAGGSDTQYF.

The CDR3 sequence is CASRPKPTGELFF. For the CDR3, the DNA is TGCGCCAGCAGACCCAAACCGACGGGGGAGCTGTTTTTT. The rearrangement links TRBV5-1 to TRBJ2-2; D is undetermined. Per the germline V gene, CDR1 is SGHRS and CDR2 is YFSETQ. Deletions cut 5 bases from V and 8 bases from J, with 13 bases between. This CDR3 contains 13 residues.

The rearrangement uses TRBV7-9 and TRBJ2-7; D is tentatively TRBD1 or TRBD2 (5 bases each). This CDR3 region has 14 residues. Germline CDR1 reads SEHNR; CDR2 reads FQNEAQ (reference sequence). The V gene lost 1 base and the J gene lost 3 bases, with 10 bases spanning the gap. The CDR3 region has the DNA TGTGCCAGCAGCTTAGGGGGGTCCTACTACGAGCAGTACGTC. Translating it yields CASSLGGSYYEQYV.

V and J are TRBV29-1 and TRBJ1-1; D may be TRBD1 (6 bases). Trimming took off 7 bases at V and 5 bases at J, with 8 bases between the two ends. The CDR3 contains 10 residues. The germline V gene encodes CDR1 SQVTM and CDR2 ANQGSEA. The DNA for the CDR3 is TGCAGCGCAGGGGTTACTGAAGCTTTCTTT. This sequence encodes CSAGVTEAFF.

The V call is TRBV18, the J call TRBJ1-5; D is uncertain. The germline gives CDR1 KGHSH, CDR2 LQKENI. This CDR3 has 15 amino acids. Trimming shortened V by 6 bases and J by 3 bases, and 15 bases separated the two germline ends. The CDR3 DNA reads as TGTGCCAGCTCGCGTGGGCTCGAACACAATCAGCCCCAGCATTTT. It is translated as CASSRGLEHNQPQHF. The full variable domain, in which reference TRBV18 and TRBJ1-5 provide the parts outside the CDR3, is NAGVMQNPRHLVRRRGQEARLRCSPMKGHSHVYWYRQLPEEGLKFMVYLQKENIIDESGMPKERFSAEFPKEGPSILRIQQVVRGDSAAYFCASSRGLEHNQPQHFGDGTRLSIL.

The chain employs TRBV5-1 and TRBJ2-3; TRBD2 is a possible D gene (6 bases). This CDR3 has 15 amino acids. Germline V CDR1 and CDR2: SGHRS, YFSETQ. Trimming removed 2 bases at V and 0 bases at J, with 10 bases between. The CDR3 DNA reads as TGCGCCAGCAGCTTACCCGGGACTAGCACAGATACGCAGTATTTT. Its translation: CASSLPGTSTDTQYF.

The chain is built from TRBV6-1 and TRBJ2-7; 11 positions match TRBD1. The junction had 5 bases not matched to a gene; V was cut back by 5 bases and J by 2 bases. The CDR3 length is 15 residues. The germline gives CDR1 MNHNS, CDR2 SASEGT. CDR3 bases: TGTGCCAGCAGTCAGGGGACAGGGGGGGCCTACGAGCAGTACTTC. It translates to CASSQGTGGAYEQYF.

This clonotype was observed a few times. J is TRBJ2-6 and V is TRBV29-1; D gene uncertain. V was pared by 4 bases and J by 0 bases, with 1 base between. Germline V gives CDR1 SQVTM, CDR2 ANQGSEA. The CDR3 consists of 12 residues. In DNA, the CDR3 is TGCAGCGTTGGCTCTGGGGCCAACGTCCTGACTTTC. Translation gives CSVGSGANVLTF.

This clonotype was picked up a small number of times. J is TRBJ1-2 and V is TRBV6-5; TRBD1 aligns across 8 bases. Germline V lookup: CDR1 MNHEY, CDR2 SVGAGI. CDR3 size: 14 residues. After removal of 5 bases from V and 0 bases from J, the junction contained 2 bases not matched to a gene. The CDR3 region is CASSRTGTNYGYTF. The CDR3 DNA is TGTGCCAGCAGTCGGACAGGGACTAACTATGGCTACACCTTC.

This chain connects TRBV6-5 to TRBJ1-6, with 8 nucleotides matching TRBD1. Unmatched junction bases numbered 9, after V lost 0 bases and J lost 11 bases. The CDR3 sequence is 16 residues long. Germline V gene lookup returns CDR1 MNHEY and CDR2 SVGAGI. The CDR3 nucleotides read TGTGCCAGCAGTTACTCCTCTGGGCAGGGGGCAACACCCCTCCACTTT. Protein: CASSYSSGQGATPLHF.

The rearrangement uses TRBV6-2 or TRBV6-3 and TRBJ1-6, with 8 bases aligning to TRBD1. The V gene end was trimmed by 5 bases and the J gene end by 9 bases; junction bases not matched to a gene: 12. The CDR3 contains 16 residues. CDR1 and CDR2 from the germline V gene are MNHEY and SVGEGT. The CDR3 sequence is CASSTPRTGTSSPLHF. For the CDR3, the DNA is TGTGCCAGCAGTACCCCAAGGACAGGGACGAGTTCACCCCTCCACTTT.

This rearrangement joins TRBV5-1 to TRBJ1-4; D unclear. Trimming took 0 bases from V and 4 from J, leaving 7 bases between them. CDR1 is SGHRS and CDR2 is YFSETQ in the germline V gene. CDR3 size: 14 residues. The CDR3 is CASSLAVNNEKLFF. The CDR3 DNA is TGCGCCAGCAGCTTGGCTGTAAATAATGAAAAACTGTTTTTT.

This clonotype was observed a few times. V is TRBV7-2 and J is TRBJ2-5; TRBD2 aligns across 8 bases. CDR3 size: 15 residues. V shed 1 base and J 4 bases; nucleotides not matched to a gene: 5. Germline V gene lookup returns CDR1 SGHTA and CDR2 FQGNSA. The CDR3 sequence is CASSLGGAGAETQYF. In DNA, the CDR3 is TGTGCCAGCAGCTTAGGGGGAGCGGGGGCAGAGACCCAGTACTTC.

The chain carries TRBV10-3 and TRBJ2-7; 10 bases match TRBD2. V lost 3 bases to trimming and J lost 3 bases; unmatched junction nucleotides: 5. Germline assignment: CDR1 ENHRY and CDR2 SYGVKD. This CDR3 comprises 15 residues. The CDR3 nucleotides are TGTGCCATCAGTGATGTGGCTAGCGGGGGCTACGAGCAGTACTTC. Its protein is CAISDVASGGYEQYF.

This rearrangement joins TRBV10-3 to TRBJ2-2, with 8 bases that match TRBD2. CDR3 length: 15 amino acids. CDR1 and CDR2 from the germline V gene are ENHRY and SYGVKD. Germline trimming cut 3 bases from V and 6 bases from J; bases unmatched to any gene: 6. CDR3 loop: CAISDTSGGAGELFF. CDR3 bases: TGTGCCATCAGTGATACTAGCGGCGGGGCCGGGGAGCTGTTTTTT.